This passage covers 12 T cell receptor beta chains from one sample sequenced in a study of shared clonotypes between healthy human individuals. Clones were sequenced by immunoSEQ multiplex PCR, and TCRdb holds only the in-frame ones, with some missing. Of approximately 2.1 million clones listed, approximately 93% were seen once; the top ten hold about 0.37%. The sequenced sample consisted of naive CD4+ T cells from PBMCs. Subset: CD45RA+ positively selected. These receptors were taken from a man aged 18 to 30 in good health. Some clones in this sample may be carry-over from other donors' samples.

The V and J genes are TRBV11-2 and TRBJ1-5; D might be TRBD1 (5 bases). Germline loops: CDR1 SGHAT, CDR2 FQNNGV. V was clipped by 0 bases and J by 11 bases, with 11 bases between them. CDR3 length equals 13 residues. The chain's CDR3 is CASSLDPGAAQHF. The CDR3 DNA follows: TGTGCCAGCAGCTTAGACCCCGGGGCGGCCCAGCATTTT.

V and J are TRBV28 and TRBJ2-7, with 8 bases lining up with TRBD1. This CDR3 is 15 amino acids long. The germline V gene has CDR1 MDHEN and CDR2 SYDVKM. Germline trimming cut 5 bases from V and 4 bases from J; bases unmatched to any gene: 10. The CDR3 is CASSPTQNRGYEQYF. The CDR3 nucleotides are TGTGCCAGCAGTCCGACCCAGAACAGGGGGTACGAGCAGTACTTC.

The chain recombines TRBV4-1 with TRBJ1-2, with D possibly being TRBD1 (5 bases). Trimming shortened V by 0 bases and J by 7 bases, and 15 bases separated the two germline ends. The CDR3 extends over 15 amino acids. Germline values: CDR1 MGHRA, CDR2 YSYEKL. In DNA form, the CDR3 reads TGCGCCAGCAGCCAAGATCCCGGGGGGGAGGCTGGCTACACCTTC. This gives the protein CASSQDPGGEAGYTF.

The rearrangement joins TRBV6-1 to TRBJ2-5; the match to TRBD2 covers 9 bases. Losses at the gene ends were 10 bases for V and 3 bases for J; bases not matched to a gene: 12. Germline loops: CDR1 MNHNS, CDR2 SASEGT. CDR3 length equals 15 residues. CDR3 DNA: TGTGCCATCGGGACTAGCTGGTGGACTAAAGAGACCCAGTACTTC. Translating it yields CAIGTSWWTKETQYF.

The chain carries TRBV6-5 and TRBJ2-6; D gene unclear. Germline V gives CDR1 MNHEY, CDR2 SVGAGI. The CDR3 is made up of 13 amino acids. The V and J ends lost 7 bases and 1 base respectively, with 5 bases between them. The CDR3 here is CASKMSGANVLTF. The DNA for the CDR3 is TGTGCCAGCAAGATGTCTGGGGCCAACGTCCTGACTTTC.

This sequence joins TRBV19 and TRBJ2-5; D remains unclear. Trimming shortened V by 7 bases and J by 2 bases, and 11 bases separated the two germline ends. The germline V gene has CDR1 LNHDA and CDR2 SQIVND (reference sequence). The CDR3 has 13 amino acids. The CDR3 here is CASTGADQETQYF. In DNA, the CDR3 is TGTGCCAGTACCGGTGCCGATCAAGAGACCCAGTACTTC.

This CDR3 reads CASSKNGFRGTEAFF. CDR3 DNA: TGTGCCAGCAGTAAGAATGGGTTCCGGGGCACTGAAGCTTTCTTT. The chain combines TRBV6-4 with TRBJ1-1; D not certain. Trimming cost V 5 bases and J 4 bases, with 17 bases left between them. CDR3 size: 15 residues. CDR1 is MRHNA and CDR2 is SNTAGT in the germline V gene.

CDR3 protein: CAWSGTVLNYGYTF. CDR3 bases: TGTGCCTGGAGTGGGACAGTCCTTAACTATGGCTACACCTTC. This chain uses TRBV30 with TRBJ1-2, with D tentatively TRBD1 (6 bases). CDR1 is GTSNPN, CDR2 SVGIG, per germline (reference sequence). The CDR3 spans 14 residues. Trimming took 1 base from V and 1 from J, leaving 10 bases between them.

The chain joins TRBV6-5 to TRBJ2-1, with D hard to call. V lost 2 bases to trimming and J lost 7 bases, with 3 bases between them. This CDR3 has 11 residues. Germline V gene lookup returns CDR1 MNHEY and CDR2 SVGAGI. The CDR3 sequence is CASSYANEQFF. The DNA for the CDR3 is TGTGCCAGCAGTTACGCAAATGAGCAGTTCTTC.

Details on this clone: Additional DNA sequences in this sample encode the identical CDR3. The V gene is TRBV6-1, the J gene TRBJ2-7; 7 nucleotides match TRBD1. The CDR3 length is 15 residues. The ends lost 4 bases at V and 2 bases at J; junction bases unmatched: 8. The germline V gene has CDR1 MNHNS and CDR2 SASEGT. The CDR3 protein is CASSVPTGVPYEQYF. The CDR3 DNA sequence: TGTGCCAGCAGTGTCCCCACAGGGGTCCCCTACGAGCAGTACTTC.

V usage is TRBV15 and J usage is TRBJ1-1; 7 nucleotides align to TRBD1. After removal of 5 bases from V and 0 bases from J, the junction contained 0 bases not matched to a gene. CDR3 length: 13 residues. Germline values: CDR1 LNHNV, CDR2 YYDKDF (reference sequence). The CDR3 protein is CATSQGVNTEAFF. The CDR3 nucleotides read TGTGCCACCAGCCAGGGGGTGAACACTGAAGCTTTCTTT.

This clone was observed a handful of times. This chain connects TRBV7-9 to TRBJ2-1, with TRBD1 matching over 8 bases. The ends lost 5 bases at V and 9 bases at J; junction bases unmatched: 6. This CDR3 contains 13 residues. Germline V gives CDR1 SEHNR, CDR2 FQNEAQ (reference sequence). CDR3 DNA: TGTGCCAGCAGCGCGACAGGGGTGGGTGAGCAGTTCTTC. Protein: CASSATGVGEQFF. Filled out from reference TRBV7-9 and TRBJ2-1, the complete variable domain reads DTGVSQNPRHKITKRGQNVTFRCDPISEHNRLYWYRQTLGQGPEFLTYFQNEAQLEKSRLLSDRFSAERPKGSFSTLEIQRTEQGDSAMYLCASSATGVGEQFFGPGTRLTVL.